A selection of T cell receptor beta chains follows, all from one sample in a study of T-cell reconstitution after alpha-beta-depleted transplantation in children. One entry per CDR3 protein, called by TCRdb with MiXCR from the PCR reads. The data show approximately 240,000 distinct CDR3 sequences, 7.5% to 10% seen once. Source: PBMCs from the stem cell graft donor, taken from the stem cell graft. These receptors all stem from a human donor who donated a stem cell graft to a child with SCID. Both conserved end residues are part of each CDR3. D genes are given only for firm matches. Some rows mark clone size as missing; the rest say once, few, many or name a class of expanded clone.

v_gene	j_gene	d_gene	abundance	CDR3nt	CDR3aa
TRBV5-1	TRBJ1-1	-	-	TGCGCCAGCAGCTTCCAGGGACCGTCGAACACTGAAGCTTTCTTT	CASSFQGPSNTEAFF
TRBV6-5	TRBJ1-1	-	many	TGTGCCAGCAGTTTCACAGGATACACTGAAGCTTTCTTT	CASSFTGYTEAFF
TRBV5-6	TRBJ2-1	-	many	TGTGCCAGCAGCCCGGCAATGGGGAGTGAGCAGTTCTTC	CASSPAMGSEQFF
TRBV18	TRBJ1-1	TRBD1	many	TGTGCCAGCTCAGCGACAGGGGGTTCGGACACTGAAGCTTTCTTT	CASSATGGSDTEAFF
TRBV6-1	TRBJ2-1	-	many	TGTGCCAGCAGTGAGTACTGGGAAGAGGTAGATGAGCAGTTCTTC	CASSEYWEEVDEQFF
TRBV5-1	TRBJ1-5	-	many	TGCGCCAGCAGCTTGAACAGGGCGGACCAGCCCCAGCATTTT	CASSLNRADQPQHF
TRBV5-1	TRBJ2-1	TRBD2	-	TGCGCCAGCAGCTGGACACTAGCGGGGATAATAAATGAGCAGTTCTTC	CASSWTLAGIINEQFF
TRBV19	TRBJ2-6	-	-	TGTGCCAGTAGTATCGATCGGTCTGGGGCCAACGTCCTGACTTTC	CASSIDRSGANVLTF
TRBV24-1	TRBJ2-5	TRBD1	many	TGTGCCACCAGTGCTTACGGGACAGACCAAGAGACCCAGTACTTC	CATSAYGTDQETQYF
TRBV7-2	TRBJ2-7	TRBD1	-	TGTGCCAGCAGTATAGGGGGGACAGGGTCCCACGAGCAGTACTTC	CASSIGGTGSHEQYF
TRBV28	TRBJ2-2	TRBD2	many	TGTGCCAGCAGTTTCCCCGGAGTAGCGGGGGCCTCGAGCACCGGGGAGCTGTTTTTT	CASSFPGVAGASSTGELFF
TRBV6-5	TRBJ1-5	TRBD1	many	TGTGCCAGCAGGACGACAGGGAATCAGCCCCAGCATTTT	CASRTTGNQPQHF
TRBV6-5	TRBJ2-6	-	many	TGTGCCAGCAGTTACGGGGGCCCTCTCTCTGGGGCCAACGTCCTGACTTTC	CASSYGGPLSGANVLTF
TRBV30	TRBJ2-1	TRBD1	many	TGTGCCTGGGCGAAGGGACAGCTATCCTACAATGAGCAGTTCTTC	CAWAKGQLSYNEQFF
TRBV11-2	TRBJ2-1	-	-	TGTGCCAGCAGCGCGACAGCCAACTTCTACAATGAGCAGTTCTTC	CASSATANFYNEQFF
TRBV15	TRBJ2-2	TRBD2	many	TGTGCCACCAGCAGAGGGACTAGCGGGGGGACCGGGGAGCTGTTTTTT	CATSRGTSGGTGELFF
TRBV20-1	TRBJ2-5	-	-	TGCAGTGCCCCAACCCAACGCGCGGGGGCTCTCCGAGAGACCCAGTACTTC	CSAPTQRAGALRETQYF
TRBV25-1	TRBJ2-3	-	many	TGTGCCAGCAGTGGGGACCTAGATACGCAGTATTTT	CASSGDLDTQYF
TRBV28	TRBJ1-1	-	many	TGTGCCAGCAGTTTACTTCTGGGAGGGACTGAAGCTTTCTTT	CASSLLLGGTEAFF
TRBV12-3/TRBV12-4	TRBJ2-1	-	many	TGTGCCAGCAGCCCGGGTCCGGCAGGAGAGCAGTTCTTC	CASSPGPAGEQFF
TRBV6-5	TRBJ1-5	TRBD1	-	TGTGCCAGCAGTTACTCCGGAGCAGGGGGCACCAATCAGCCCCAGCATTTT	CASSYSGAGGTNQPQHF
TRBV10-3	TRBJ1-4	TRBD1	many	TGTGCCATTCCTCAACCGGGACAGGGAAATGAAAAACTGTTTTTT	CAIPQPGQGNEKLFF
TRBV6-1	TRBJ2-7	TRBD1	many	TGTGCCAGCAGCACAAGACAGGGACAGATATATACCTACGAGCAGTACTTC	CASSTRQGQIYTYEQYF
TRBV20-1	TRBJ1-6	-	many	TGCAGTGCTGCCGGGACAATTGGCTATAATTCACCCCTCCACTTT	CSAAGTIGYNSPLHF
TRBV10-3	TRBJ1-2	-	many	TGTGCCATCAACGAGGGAGGCAGATACTATGGCTACACCTTC	CAINEGGRYYGYTF
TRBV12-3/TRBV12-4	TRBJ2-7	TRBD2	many	TGTGCCAGCAGACTAGCGGACTCCTACGAGCAGTACTTC	CASRLADSYEQYF
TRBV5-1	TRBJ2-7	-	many	TGCGCCAGCAGCTTGGCCCCGGGCCCCTACGAGCAGTACTTC	CASSLAPGPYEQYF
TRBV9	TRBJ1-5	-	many	TGTGCCAGCAGCGTAGATGAGTATCAGCCCCAGCATTTT	CASSVDEYQPQHF
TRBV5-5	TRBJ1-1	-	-	TGTGCCAGCAGCTTGATCGCCGGGGGCCTAAACACTGAAGCTTTCTTT	CASSLIAGGLNTEAFF
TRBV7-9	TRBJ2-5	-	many	TGTGCCAGCAGCTTAGCAGTCCAGGGGGAGACCCAGTACTTC	CASSLAVQGETQYF
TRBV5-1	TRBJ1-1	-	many	TGCGCCAGCAGAAGGGAGGGCACTGAAGCTTTCTTT	CASRREGTEAFF
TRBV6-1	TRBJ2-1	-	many	TGTGCCAGCAGTGCCCGGGACGCCTCCTACAATGAGCAGTTCTTC	CASSARDASYNEQFF
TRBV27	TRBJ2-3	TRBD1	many	TGTGCCAGCCGAGACAGGGGCCCCCCCTACGCAGATACGCAGTATTTT	CASRDRGPPYADTQYF
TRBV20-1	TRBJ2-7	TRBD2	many	TGCAGTGCTACGAGACCAGGGCTAGCGGGGGATTACTACGAGCAGTACTTC	CSATRPGLAGDYYEQYF
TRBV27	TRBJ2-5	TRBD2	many	TGTGCCAGCAGTTTACTGCCTAGCGGGGAAGAGACCCAGTACTTC	CASSLLPSGEETQYF
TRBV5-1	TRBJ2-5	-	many	TGCGCCAGCAGCTTGATGGGTAGGGTACTGTTGGAGACCCAGTACTTC	CASSLMGRVLLETQYF
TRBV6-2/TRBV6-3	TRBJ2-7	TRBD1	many	TGTGCCAGCAGTTACCTCGGGACAGGTCGCCCCTACGAGCAGTACTTC	CASSYLGTGRPYEQYF
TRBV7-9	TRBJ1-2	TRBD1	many	TGTGCCAGCAGCCTAGGGACCGGGACAGGGGATAATGGCTACACCTTC	CASSLGTGTGDNGYTF
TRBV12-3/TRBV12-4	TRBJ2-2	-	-	TGTGCCAGTGACTCGAGAGGGGTGAACACCGGGGTGCTGTTTTTT	CASDSRGVNTGVLFF
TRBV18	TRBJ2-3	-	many	TGTGCCAGCTCTCCTAACTCCGAGGGGCAGTATTTT	CASSPNSEGQYF
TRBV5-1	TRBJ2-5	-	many	TGCGCCAGCAGCTTGGGACTAGACAAGAAGGAAGAGACCCAGTACTTC	CASSLGLDKKEETQYF
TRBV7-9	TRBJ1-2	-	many	TGTGCCAGCAGCCTTTCGGTGGGGTACCCTTATGGCTACACCTTC	CASSLSVGYPYGYTF
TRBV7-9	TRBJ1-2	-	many	TGTGCCAGCAGCCCCCCGGGACCTGCCCATCCCTATGGCTACACCTTC	CASSPPGPAHPYGYTF
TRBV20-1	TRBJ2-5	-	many	TGCAGTGCTAGTGCAGGGGGGTTGGAAGAGACCCAGTACTTC	CSASAGGLEETQYF
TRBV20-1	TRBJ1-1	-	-	TGCAGTGCTAGAGCTCTTGGGAGGAAGGGAATCACTGAAGCTTTCTTT	CSARALGRKGITEAFF
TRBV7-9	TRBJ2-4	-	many	TGTGCCAGCAGCTTAGACGCACTAGCCAAAAACATTCAGTACTTC	CASSLDALAKNIQYF
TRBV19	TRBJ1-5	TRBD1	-	TGTGCCAGTAGCCCAGACAGGGTCAATCAGCCCCAGCATTTT	CASSPDRVNQPQHF
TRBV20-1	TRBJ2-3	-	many	TGCAGTGCGGCCTACAGGGGCACAGATACGCAGTATTTT	CSAAYRGTDTQYF